The 8 T cell receptor beta chains reported below all come from one sample, sequenced in a study of blood T cell repertoires in COVID-19. This table comes from immunoSEQ multiplex PCR, and its TCRdb copy is limited to in-frame clones, with some not included. The data show 200,000 to 250,000 clones, 88% seen once. The material sequenced was peripheral blood. These receptors originate from a man younger than 35 with active or convalescent COVID-19.

This clone was detected only once. V and J are TRBV5-4 and TRBJ2-5, with 9 bases lining up with TRBD2. Germline V gene data show CDR1 as SGHNT and CDR2 as YYREEE (reference sequence). V lost 4 bases, J lost 2 bases, and 3 bases stayed unmatched. There are 14 residues in the CDR3. CDR3 loop: CASSPTSGQETQYF. CDR3 nucleotides: TGTGCCAGCAGCCCAACTAGCGGGCAAGAGACCCAGTACTTC. The full variable domain, completed using reference TRBV5-4 and TRBJ2-5, is ETGVTQSPTHLIKTRGQQVTLRCSSQSGHNTVSWYQQALGQGPQFIFQYYREEENGRGNFPPRFSGLQFPNYSSELNVNALELDDSALYLCASSPTSGQETQYFGPGTRLLVL.

This rearrangement joins TRBV5-1 to TRBJ1-2, with TRBD1 matching over 7 bases. Germline V gene data show CDR1 as SGHRS and CDR2 as YFSETQ. Unmatched junction bases numbered 13, after V lost 1 base and J lost 4 bases. The CDR3 runs 17 residues. CDR3: CASSLSPSTGLGYGYTF. The CDR3 nucleotides are TGCGCCAGCAGCTTGTCCCCTTCGACAGGGTTGGGCTATGGCTACACCTTC.

This clone was counted between two and nine times. The rearrangement links TRBV20-1 to TRBJ2-7; 10 bases agree with TRBD2. Per germline, CDR1 DFQATT and CDR2 SNEGSKA (reference sequence). The CDR3 is 14 amino acids. V lost 3 bases to trimming and J lost 4 bases; unmatched junction nucleotides: 6. CDR3 residues: CSASARTSGYEQYF. CDR3 bases: TGCAGTGCTAGTGCGCGGACTAGCGGTTACGAGCAGTACTTC.

This clone was seen a handful of times. This rearrangement joins TRBV6-4 to TRBJ2-3; TRBD2 matches at 11 bases. From germline, CDR1 is MRHNA and CDR2 SNTAGT. The trim removed 2 bases at V and 2 bases at J, leaving 3 bases unmatched. The CDR3 sequence is 16 residues long. DNA of the CDR3: TGTGCCAGCAGTGACACTAGCGGGAGACACACAGATACGCAGTATTTT. The encoded protein is CASSDTSGRHTDTQYF.

The chain couples TRBV7-2 to TRBJ2-3, with TRBD2 matching 12 bases. V dropped 3 bases and J dropped 0; count of bases not matched to a gene: 1. The length of the CDR3 is 16 residues. CDR1 and CDR2 from the germline V gene are SGHTA and FQGNSA. This CDR3 reads CASSFLAGGSTDTQYF. The DNA for the CDR3 is TGTGCCAGCAGCTTTCTAGCGGGAGGGAGCACAGATACGCAGTATTTT.

The V and J genes are TRBV29-1 and TRBJ2-1; TRBD2 matches 8 bases. The CDR3 spans 13 residues. Germline V lookup: CDR1 SQVTM, CDR2 ANQGSEA. With 4 bases clipped from V and 8 bases from J, the junction kept 7 bases outside the gene matches. The CDR3 loop reads CSVVGSGNYEQFF. CDR3 DNA sequence: TGCAGCGTTGTAGGTAGCGGGAACTATGAGCAGTTCTTC.

The J gene is TRBJ2-7, the V gene TRBV11-2; 9 positions match TRBD2. This CDR3 is 13 amino acids long. CDR1 is SGHAT and CDR2 is FQNNGV in the germline V gene. V shed 5 bases, J shed 7 bases, and the junction held 6 bases outside the gene matches. This CDR3 reads CASSPSGIGEQYF. The CDR3 DNA is TGTGCCAGCAGCCCTAGCGGGATCGGGGAGCAGTACTTC.

The V gene is TRBV28, the J gene TRBJ1-4; possibly TRBD1 for D (5 bases). From germline, CDR1 is MDHEN and CDR2 SYDVKM. CDR3 length equals 18 residues. V was pared by 4 bases and J by 10 bases, with 28 bases between. The chain's CDR3 is CASSSTGTTRVGGGKLFF. Here the CDR3 DNA reads TGTGCCAGCAGTTCTACCGGGACTACACGGGTAGGAGGTGGAAAACTGTTTTTT.